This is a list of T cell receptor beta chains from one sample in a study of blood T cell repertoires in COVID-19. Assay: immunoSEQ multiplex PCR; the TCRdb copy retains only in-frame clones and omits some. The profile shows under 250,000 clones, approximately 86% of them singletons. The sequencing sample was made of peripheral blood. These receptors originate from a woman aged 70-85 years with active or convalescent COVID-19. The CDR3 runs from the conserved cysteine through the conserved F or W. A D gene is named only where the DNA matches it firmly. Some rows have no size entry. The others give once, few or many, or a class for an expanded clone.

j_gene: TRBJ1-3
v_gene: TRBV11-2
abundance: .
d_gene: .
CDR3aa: CASSLGIGDMSGNTIYF
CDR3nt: TGTGCCAGCAGCTTAGGCATTGGCGACATGTCTGGAAACACCATATATTTT

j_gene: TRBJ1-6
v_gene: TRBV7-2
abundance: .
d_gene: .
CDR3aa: CASSLMGLLNSPLHF
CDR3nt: TGTGCCAGCAGCTTAATGGGCTTATTAAACTCACCCCTCCACTTT

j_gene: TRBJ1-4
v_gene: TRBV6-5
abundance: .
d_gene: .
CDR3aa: CACRRWATNEKLFF
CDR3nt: TGTGCCTGTCGCCGCTGGGCTACTAATGAAAAACTGTTTTTT

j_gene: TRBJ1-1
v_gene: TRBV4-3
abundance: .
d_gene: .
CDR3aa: CASSTGRNTEAFF
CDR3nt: TGCGCCAGCAGCACAGGGAGGAACACTGAAGCTTTCTTT

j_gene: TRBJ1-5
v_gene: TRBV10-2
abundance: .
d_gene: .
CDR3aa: CASSEGALWGGNQPQHF
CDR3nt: TGCGCCAGCAGTGAGGGGGCATTGTGGGGTGGCAATCAGCCCCAGCATTTT

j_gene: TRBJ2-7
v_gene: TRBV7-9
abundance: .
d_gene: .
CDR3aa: CASSGGATYEQYF
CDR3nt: TGTGCCAGCAGCGGTGGGGCGACCTACGAGCAGTACTTC

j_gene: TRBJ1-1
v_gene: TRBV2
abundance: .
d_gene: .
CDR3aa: CASRVQGGTEAFF
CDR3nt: TGTGCCAGCAGGGTCCAAGGAGGCACTGAAGCTTTCTTT

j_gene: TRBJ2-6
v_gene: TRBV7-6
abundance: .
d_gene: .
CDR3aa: CASSLYLSSGANVLTF
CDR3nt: TGTGCCAGCAGCTTGTACTTAAGCTCTGGGGCCAACGTCCTGACTTTC

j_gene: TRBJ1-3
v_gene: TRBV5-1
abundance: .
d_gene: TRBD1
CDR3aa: CASSFSILTGSGLSSGNTIYF
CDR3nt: TGCGCCAGCAGCTTTAGTATTTTGACAGGGAGTGGCCTCAGCTCTGGAAACACCATATATTTT

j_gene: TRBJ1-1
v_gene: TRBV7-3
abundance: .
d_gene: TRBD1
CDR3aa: CASSLLAGGQGVHTEAFF
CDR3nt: TGTGCCAGCAGTCTACTAGCCGGGGGACAGGGGGTTCACACTGAAGCTTTCTTT

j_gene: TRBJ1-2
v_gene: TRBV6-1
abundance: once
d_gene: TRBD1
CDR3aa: CASSGGDRGKVYGYTF
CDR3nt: TGTGCCAGCAGTGGGGGGGACAGGGGCAAAGTCTATGGCTACACCTTC

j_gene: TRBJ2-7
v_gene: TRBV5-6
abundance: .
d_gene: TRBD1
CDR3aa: CASSSSGTGAYEQYF
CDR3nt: TGTGCCAGCAGCTCCTCCGGGACAGGGGCCTACGAGCAGTACTTC

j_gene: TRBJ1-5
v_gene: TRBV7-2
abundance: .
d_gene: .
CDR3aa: CASSSTGPSQPQHF
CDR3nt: TGTGCCAGCAGCTCGACAGGTCCCAGTCAGCCCCAGCATTTT

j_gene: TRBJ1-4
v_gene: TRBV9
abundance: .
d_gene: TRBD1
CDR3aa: CASSYNRGGNEKLFF
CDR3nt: TGTGCCAGCAGCTATAACAGGGGTGGAAACGAAAAACTGTTTTTT

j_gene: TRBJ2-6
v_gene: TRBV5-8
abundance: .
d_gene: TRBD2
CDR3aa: CASSHRGGSISGANVLTF
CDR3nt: TGTGCCAGCAGCCACCGGGGAGGGTCTATTTCTGGGGCCAACGTCCTGACTTTC

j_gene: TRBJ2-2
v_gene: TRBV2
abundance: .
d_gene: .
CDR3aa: CASRGRGTGELFF
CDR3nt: TGTGCCAGCAGAGGCAGGGGCACCGGGGAGCTGTTTTTT

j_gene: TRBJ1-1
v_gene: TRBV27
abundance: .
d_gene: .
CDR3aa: CASSPIAGLGNTEAFF
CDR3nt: TGTGCCAGCAGTCCAATCGCAGGGTTGGGGAACACTGAAGCTTTCTTT

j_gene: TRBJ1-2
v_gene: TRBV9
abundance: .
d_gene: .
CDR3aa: CASSVAIRGNGYTF
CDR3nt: TGTGCCAGCAGCGTAGCTATAAGGGGCAATGGCTACACCTTC

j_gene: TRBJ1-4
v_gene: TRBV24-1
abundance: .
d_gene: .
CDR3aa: CATSQAHNEKLFF
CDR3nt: TGTGCCACCAGCCAGGCCCACAATGAAAAACTGTTTTTT

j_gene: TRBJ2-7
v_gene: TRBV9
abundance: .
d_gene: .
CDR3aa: CASSVDPARTYEQYF
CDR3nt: TGTGCCAGCAGCGTAGATCCAGCGCGGACCTACGAGCAGTACTTC

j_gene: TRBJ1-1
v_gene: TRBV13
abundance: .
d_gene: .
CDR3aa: CASSLWGGEAFF
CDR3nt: TGTGCCAGCAGCTTATGGGGGGGTGAAGCTTTCTTT

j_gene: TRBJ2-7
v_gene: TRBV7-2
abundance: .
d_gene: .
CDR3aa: CASSFPNTNEQYF
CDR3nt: TGTGCCAGCAGCTTCCCCAACACAAACGAGCAGTACTTC

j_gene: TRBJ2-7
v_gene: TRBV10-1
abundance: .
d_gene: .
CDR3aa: CASSESRGYVQNEQYF
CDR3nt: TGCGCCAGCAGTGAGTCGCGGGGATACGTACAGAACGAGCAGTACTTC

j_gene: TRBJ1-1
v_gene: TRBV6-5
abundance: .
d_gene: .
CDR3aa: CASPARGSTEAFF
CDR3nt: TGTGCCAGCCCAGCCCGAGGGAGCACTGAAGCTTTCTTT

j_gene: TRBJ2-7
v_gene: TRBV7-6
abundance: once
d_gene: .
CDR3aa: CASSAQEDTSYEQYF
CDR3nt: TGTGCCAGCAGCGCCCAAGAGGATACCTCCTACGAGCAGTACTTC

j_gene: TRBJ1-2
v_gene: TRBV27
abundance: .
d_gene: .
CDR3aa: CASSSLPNYGYTF
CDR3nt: TGTGCCAGCAGTTCCCTACCTAACTATGGCTACACCTTC

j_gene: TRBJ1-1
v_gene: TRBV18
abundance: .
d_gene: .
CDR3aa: CASSRTSIIGDTEAFF
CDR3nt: TGTGCCAGCTCACGGACTTCCATAATTGGGGACACTGAAGCTTTCTTT

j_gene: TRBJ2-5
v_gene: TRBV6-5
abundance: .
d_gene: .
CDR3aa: CASSWTGRGETQYF
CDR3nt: TGTGCCAGCAGTTGGACAGGGAGGGGAGAGACCCAGTACTTC

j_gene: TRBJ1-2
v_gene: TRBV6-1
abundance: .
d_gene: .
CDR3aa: CASSEGGGYTF
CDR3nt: TGTGCCAGCAGTGAAGGAGGTGGCTACACCTTC

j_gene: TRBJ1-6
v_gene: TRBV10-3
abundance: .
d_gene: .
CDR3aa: CAISEDRGGSSYNSPLHF
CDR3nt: TGTGCCATCAGTGAGGACCGGGGTGGGTCCTCCTATAATTCACCCCTCCACTTT

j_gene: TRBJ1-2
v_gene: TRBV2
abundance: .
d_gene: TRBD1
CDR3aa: CASETGVRYGYTF
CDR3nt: TGTGCCAGCGAGACAGGGGTCCGCTATGGCTACACCTTC

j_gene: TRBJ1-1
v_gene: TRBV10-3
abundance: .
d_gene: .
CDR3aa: CAISAGGTEAFF
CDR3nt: TGTGCCATCAGTGCGGGGGGCACTGAAGCTTTCTTT

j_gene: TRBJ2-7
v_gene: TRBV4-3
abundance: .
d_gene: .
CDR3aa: CASSQDSTRSYEQYF
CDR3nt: TGCGCCAGCAGCCAAGACAGTACCAGATCTTACGAGCAGTACTTC